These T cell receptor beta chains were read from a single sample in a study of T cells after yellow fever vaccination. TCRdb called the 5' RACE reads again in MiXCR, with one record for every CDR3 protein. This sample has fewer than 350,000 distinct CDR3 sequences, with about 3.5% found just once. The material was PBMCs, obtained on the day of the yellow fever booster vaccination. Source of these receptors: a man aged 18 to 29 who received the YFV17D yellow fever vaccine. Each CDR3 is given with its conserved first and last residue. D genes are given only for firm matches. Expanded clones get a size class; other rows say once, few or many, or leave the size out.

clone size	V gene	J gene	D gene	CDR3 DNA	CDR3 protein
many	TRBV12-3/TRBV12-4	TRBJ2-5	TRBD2	TGTGCCAGCAGTTACGGGCGTCGCGGCGGGGGGTTAGAGACCCAGTACTTC	CASSYGRRGGGLETQYF
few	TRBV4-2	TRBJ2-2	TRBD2	TGTGCCAGCAGTCGGGGGGGGCAAAACACCGGGGAGCTGTTTTTT	CASSRGGQNTGELFF
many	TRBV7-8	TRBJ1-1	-	TGTGCCAGCAGCGGAACCAAACCAGAAGCTTTCTTT	CASSGTKPEAFF
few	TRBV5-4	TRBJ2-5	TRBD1	TGTGCCAGCAGCGGCTATAGGGGGCCGGGCCAAGAGACCCAGTACTTC	CASSGYRGPGQETQYF
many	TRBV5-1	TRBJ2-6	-	TGCGCCAGCAGCTTCGCCGGGACACGGGGTACTGGGGCCAACGTCCTGACTTTC	CASSFAGTRGTGANVLTF
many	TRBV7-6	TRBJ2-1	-	TGTGCCAGCAGCTTACTCGAGGGGTCATACAATGAGCAGTTCTTC	CASSLLEGSYNEQFF
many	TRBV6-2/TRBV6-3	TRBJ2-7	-	TGTGCCAGCGTCCGGGACGCCGGTCCCTACGAGCAGTACTTC	CASVRDAGPYEQYF
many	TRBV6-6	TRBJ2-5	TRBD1	TGTGCCAGCAGCTACCACCAGACAGGGGAGACCCAGTACTTC	CASSYHQTGETQYF
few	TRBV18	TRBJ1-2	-	TGTGCCAGCTCAACCACCCCAGGGACAACTAACTATGGCTACACCTTC	CASSTTPGTTNYGYTF
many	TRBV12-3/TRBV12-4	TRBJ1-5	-	TGTGCCAGCAGTTTAAGGTTTTATAGCAATCAGCCCCAGCATTTT	CASSLRFYSNQPQHF
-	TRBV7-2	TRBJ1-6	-	TGTGCCAGCAGCCAGGGAGTCTATAATTCACCCCTCCACTTT	CASSQGVYNSPLHF
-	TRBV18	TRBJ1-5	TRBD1	TGTGCCAGCTCCCCCGGGACAGGGGACAATCAGCCCCAGCATTTT	CASSPGTGDNQPQHF
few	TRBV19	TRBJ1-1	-	TGTGCCAGTAGTATAGGTCCGGGGACTGAAGCTTTCTTT	CASSIGPGTEAFF
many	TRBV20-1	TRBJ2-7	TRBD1	TGCAGTGCTAGGGGGACAGGGGGCGAGCTAGCCTACGAGCAGTACTTC	CSARGTGGELAYEQYF
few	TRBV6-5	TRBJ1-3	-	TGTGCCAGCAGTTACGGGGAAGTTGGAAACACCATATATTTT	CASSYGEVGNTIYF